This paragraph reports one T cell receptor beta chain. Its antigen remains unidentified. This entry belongs to a study of T cell repertoires in cytomegalovirus infection. Across the whole study: Used in the study were CMV epitopes, some recently identified and HLA-C-restricted, others well-studied and HLA-B-restricted. From public TCR beta signatures came an indication of both CMV infection and matching HLA type.

The CDR3 loop spans 16 amino acids. The ends were cut back, 2 bases at V and 0 bases at J, with 13 bases in the middle. Germline CDR1 and CDR2: SEHNR and FQNEAQ (reference sequence). TCRdb recomputed calls from the reads with MiXCR, one row per CDR3 protein. The table shows 700,000 to 900,000 distinct CDR3 sequences, with about 27% occurring only once. The clonotype was recovered from a human donor in good health (CMV status not recorded). Some clones in this sample may be carry-over from other donors' samples. Sequenced material: cultured CD8+ T cells from PBMCs, taken from culture after CMV antigen stimulation. This chain uses TRBV7-9 with TRBJ1-2; no reliable D call. The CDR3 region has the DNA TGTGCCAGCAGCTTATCGTACGAGTCAGCTAACTATGGCTACACCTTC. Translated: CASSLSYESANYGYTF.